Below are 20 T cell receptor beta chains sequenced from a single sample in a study of blood T cells in healthy people across ages. Through a sample-barcoded 5' primer and a J-beta primer mix, a second PCR was run for roughly 7 to 12 cycles. TCRdb reprocessed the 5' RACE reads via MiXCR and lists one record per CDR3 protein. Counted here are over 450,000 distinct CDR3 sequences, about 25% occurring once; the ten biggest clones make up 7.5% to 9%. These same records also appear under a second study, on T cells of mothers and their children.

The source material was blood. The origin of the receptors is a boy aged 5 to 17 in good health.

V gene TRBV12-3 or TRBV12-4 combines with J gene TRBJ2-7; D tentatively fits TRBD1 or TRBD2 (5 bases each). V was cut by 7 bases and J by 4 bases, with 14 bases left in between. The CDR3 extends over 13 amino acids. CDR3 nucleotides: TGTGCCAGCATTAGATCCGGGACGTACGAGCAGTACTTC. Amino acid sequence: CASIRSGTYEQYF.

This clonotype has a single count. This chain connects TRBV6-5 to TRBJ2-4, with D maybe TRBD2 (6 bases). Germline V gene sequence: CDR1 MNHEY, CDR2 SVGAGI. This CDR3 comprises 16 residues. The V gene lost 6 bases and the J gene lost 1 base, with 16 bases spanning the gap. CDR3 bases: TGTGCCAGCAGCTTCCGTCCGGGGAGGGCCAAAAACATTCAGTACTTC. Protein: CASSFRPGRAKNIQYF.

The rearrangement links TRBV4-3 to TRBJ2-7, with 7 bases that match TRBD1. The CDR3 covers 14 residues. The ends lost 1 base at V and 5 bases at J; junction bases unmatched: 5. CDR1 LGHNA and CDR2 YSLEER come from the germline V gene. The CDR3 nucleotides read TGCGCCAGCAGCCAAGGGGACAGTTATGACGAGCAGTACTTC. Encoded protein: CASSQGDSYDEQYF.

The gene calls are TRBV7-9 and TRBJ2-6; possibly TRBD1 for D (6 bases). This CDR3 comprises 17 residues. V was clipped by 4 bases and J by 2 bases, with 15 bases between them. CDR1 SEHNR and CDR2 FQNEAQ come from the germline V gene (reference sequence). CDR3 DNA sequence: TGTGCCAGCAGCTACCCATCCAACAGGGCTGGGGCCAACGTCCTGACTTTC. Protein product: CASSYPSNRAGANVLTF.

The chain joins TRBV14 to TRBJ1-4; TRBD1 aligns across 10 bases. J lost 8 bases, V lost 6 bases, and 6 bases had no gene match. The CDR3 sequence is 14 residues long. CDR1 and CDR2 (germline): SGHDN, FVKESK. Here the CDR3 reads CASSRDRGPEKLFF. CDR3 DNA: TGTGCCAGCAGTCGGGACAGGGGACCCGAAAAACTGTTTTTT. Based on the CDR3 plus reference TRBV14 and TRBJ1-4, the full variable domain is EAGVTQFPSHSVIEKGQTVTLRCDPISGHDNLYWYRRVMGKEIKFLLHFVKESKQDESGMPNNRFLAERTGGTYSTLKVQPAELEDSGVYFCASSRDRGPEKLFFGSGTQLSVL.

The chain recombines TRBV7-2 with TRBJ2-2; 9 bases fit TRBD1. Germline CDR1 reads SGHTA; CDR2 reads FQGNSA. After removal of 5 bases from V and 2 bases from J, the junction contained 6 bases not matched to a gene. There are 16 residues in the CDR3. The CDR3 region is CASSPWGQGNTGELFF. The CDR3 DNA reads as TGTGCCAGCAGCCCATGGGGACAGGGAAACACCGGGGAGCTGTTTTTT.

This clonotype was counted a few times. The V gene is TRBV29-1, the J gene TRBJ2-7, with D tentatively TRBD2 (5 bases). The germline CDR1 and CDR2 sequences are SQVTM and ANQGSEA. The CDR3 is 13 amino acids. V lost 4 bases, J lost 1 base, and 11 bases lay in between. The CDR3 sequence: CSVGRRMSYEQYF. In DNA, the CDR3 is TGCAGCGTTGGACGGAGGATGTCCTACGAGCAGTACTTC.

This clonotype was seen many times. This chain connects TRBV9 to TRBJ2-7; D is undetermined. V shed 0 bases and J shed 1 base, with 8 bases lying between them. The CDR3 contains 14 residues. Per germline, CDR1 SGDLS and CDR2 YYNGEE. The CDR3 sequence is CASSVARESYEQYF. As DNA, the CDR3 is TGTGCCAGCAGCGTAGCTAGGGAATCCTACGAGCAGTACTTC.

The gene calls are TRBV4-3 and TRBJ2-7; D remains ambiguous. The CDR3 contains 14 residues. Germline-derived CDR1 and CDR2 are LGHNA and YSLEER. Between the trimmed V and J ends, which lost 4 bases and 3 bases, there was a span of 13 bases. CDR3 loop: CASSPDRAFYEQYF. CDR3 coding DNA: TGCGCCAGCAGCCCAGACCGGGCCTTCTACGAGCAGTACTTC.

This clonotype has ten or more counts. This sequence joins TRBV5-1 and TRBJ2-5, with D uncertain. V dropped 3 bases and J dropped 3 bases, with 6 bases sitting between them. CDR1 and CDR2 from the germline V gene are SGHRS and YFSETQ. This CDR3 comprises 12 residues. The CDR3 reads CASSSSEETQYF. The CDR3 DNA is TGCGCCAGCAGCTCGAGCGAAGAGACCCAGTACTTC.

The genes are TRBV6-2 or TRBV6-3 and TRBJ1-2, with a weak D call TRBD1 (5 bases). The germline V gene encodes CDR1 MNHEY and CDR2 SVGEGT. With 4 bases removed from V and 4 bases from J, the gap between germline ends came to 19 bases. The CDR3 extends over 16 amino acids. CDR3 nucleotide sequence: TGTGCCAGCAGTTCCCCGGGGCAGAGTTGGACCTATGGCTACACCTTC. Translation: CASSSPGQSWTYGYTF.

This chain connects TRBV5-1 to TRBJ1-3, with D possibly TRBD1 on 5 matching bases. Germline assignment: CDR1 SGHRS and CDR2 YFSETQ. The germline V and J ends were trimmed by 0 bases and 2 bases, with 9 bases remaining between them. The CDR3 totals 15 residues. This chain's CDR3 is CASSLDSGAGNTIYF. CDR3 coding DNA: TGCGCCAGCAGCTTGGATTCGGGGGCTGGAAACACCATATATTTT.

The chain recombines TRBV29-1 with TRBJ2-2; tentatively, D is TRBD2 (5 bases). Trimming cost V 4 bases and J 1 base, with 7 bases left between them. In germline, CDR1 is SQVTM, CDR2 ANQGSEA. The CDR3 runs to 13 residues. In nucleotides, the CDR3 is TGCAGCGTTGGAGCGGAGAACACCGGGGAGCTGTTTTTT. It codes for CSVGAENTGELFF.

The chain couples TRBV5-6 to TRBJ2-3; unclear D gene. Germline CDR1 SGHDT, CDR2 YYEEEE. Trimming left V 4 bases short and J 2 bases short, with 26 bases between. CDR3 size: 19 residues. CDR3 nucleotides: TGTGCCAGCAGCCCGAGACAATACTCGTCCCAGATACTCACAGATACGCAGTATTTT. It encodes CASSPRQYSSQILTDTQYF.

This clonotype was recorded only once. The chain is built from TRBV7-8 and TRBJ2-7, with D possibly being TRBD2 (6 bases). This CDR3 spans 15 amino acids. Germline loops: CDR1 SGHVS, CDR2 FQNEAQ. Trimming left V 4 bases short and J 2 bases short, with 15 bases between. CDR3 loop: CASSSDLARAYEQYF. CDR3 in DNA: TGTGCCAGCAGCTCCGATCTAGCGCGAGCCTACGAGCAGTACTTC. Supplemented by reference TRBV7-8 and TRBJ2-7, the full variable domain reads GAGVSQSPRYKVAKRGQDVALRCDPISGHVSLFWYQQALGQGPEFLTYFQNEAQLDKSGLPSDRFFAERPEGSVSTLKIQRTQQEDSAVYLCASSSDLARAYEQYFGPGTRLTVT.

This clonotype has more than one count but fewer than ten. This chain links TRBV6-1 with TRBJ2-5; D tentatively reads TRBD1 or TRBD2 (5 bases each). The closer fit of TRBJ2-7 to the DNA end suggests the J call may be wrong. This CDR3 contains 16 residues. Looked up from germline, CDR1 is MNHNS and CDR2 is SASEGT. The CDR3, as DNA: TGTGCCAGCAGTCCCGACTACTCGGACACTACCTACGAGCAGTACTTC. Translation: CASSPDYSDTTYEQYF.

The chain employs TRBV9 and TRBJ2-5, with 12 bases aligning to TRBD2. The V and J ends lost 3 bases and 4 bases, in that order; junction bases with no gene match: 7. Per germline, CDR1 SGDLS and CDR2 YYNGEE. CDR3 length equals 16 residues. CDR3 residues: CASSDLAGGSRETQYF. The CDR3 nucleotides are TGTGCCAGCAGCGACCTAGCGGGAGGGTCACGAGAGACCCAGTACTTC.

This clonotype was seen more than once but under ten times. A much larger clone lies one base from this, so it may be a read error. V usage is TRBV7-3 and J usage is TRBJ2-1, with TRBD2 matching 12 bases. The germline V gene encodes CDR1 SGHTA and CDR2 FQGTGA. This CDR3 is 15 amino acids long. V was pared by 4 bases and J by 5 bases, with 3 bases of the junction left unmatched. The CDR3 region is CASSYGLAGNNEQFF. DNA for the CDR3: TGTGCCAGCAGCTACGGACTAGCGGGGAACAATGAGCAGTTCTTC. Full variable domain (outside the CDR3, taken from reference TRBV7-3 and TRBJ2-1): GAGVSQTPSNKVTEKGKYVELRCDPISGHTALYWYRQSLGQGPEFLIYFQGTGAADDSGLPNDRFFAVRPEGSVSTLKIQRTERGDSAVYLCASSYGLAGNNEQFFGPGTRLTVL.

The chain carries TRBV7-8 and TRBJ2-7, with D hard to call. The CDR3 is 16 amino acids. CDR1 SGHVS and CDR2 FQNEAQ come from the germline V gene. Trimming shortened V by 1 base and J by 2 bases, and 15 bases separated the two germline ends. The CDR3 DNA follows: TGTGCCAGCAGCTTAGTCGGTCCAGAATCAACCTACGAGCAGTACTTC. Amino acids: CASSLVGPESTYEQYF.

The V and J genes are TRBV7-3 and TRBJ2-7; TRBD2 might be the D (6 bases). The tail of the sequence fits TRBJ2-1 better, so the J call may be wrong. The CDR3 extends over 15 amino acids. The germline V gene has CDR1 SGHTA and CDR2 FQGTGA. The CDR3 protein is CASSSPGLGLDEQFF. The CDR3 DNA is TGTGCCAGCAGCTCTCCGGGACTGGGTTTAGATGAGCAGTTCTTC.